This T cell receptor beta chain was identified during a study (dated by TCRdb to between 2011 and 2013). Sequencing instrument: Illumina Genome Analyzer IIx. The public reads were reanalyzed by TCRdb: fastp trimming at Q25, MiXCR alignment, in-frame beta chains only. Every entry covers one CDR3 protein and lists the most common genes and DNA from its rows. Across this sample there are about 7,100 distinct CDR3 sequences, with approximately 30% seen only once. 22% of the sample is in the top ten clones. Taken from the germline V gene, the CDR1 and CDR2 loops are LGHNA and YNFKEQ. Trimming accounts for 3 bases at V and 8 bases at J, while the number of junction bases matched to no gene is 12. The CDR3 covers 16 residues, taking in both the cysteine and the phenylalanine. Only the CDR3 DNA is retained, 48 bases long and in frame from the first base. Taking its sample share into account, this clonotype is medium-sized (0.01 to 0.1%). Its antigen has not been determined. Within one base of it there is no much larger clone, and no base qualities were kept.

The sequenced material came from blood. The TCR was taken from a human donor. The sequence links TRBV4-2 to TRBJ2-1; the central 8 bases match TRBD2. The nucleotide sequence reads as follows: TGTGCCAGCAGCCAGCTCCTAGCGGGCATCGTCGATGAGCAGTTCTTC. This translates into CASSQLLAGIVDEQFF.